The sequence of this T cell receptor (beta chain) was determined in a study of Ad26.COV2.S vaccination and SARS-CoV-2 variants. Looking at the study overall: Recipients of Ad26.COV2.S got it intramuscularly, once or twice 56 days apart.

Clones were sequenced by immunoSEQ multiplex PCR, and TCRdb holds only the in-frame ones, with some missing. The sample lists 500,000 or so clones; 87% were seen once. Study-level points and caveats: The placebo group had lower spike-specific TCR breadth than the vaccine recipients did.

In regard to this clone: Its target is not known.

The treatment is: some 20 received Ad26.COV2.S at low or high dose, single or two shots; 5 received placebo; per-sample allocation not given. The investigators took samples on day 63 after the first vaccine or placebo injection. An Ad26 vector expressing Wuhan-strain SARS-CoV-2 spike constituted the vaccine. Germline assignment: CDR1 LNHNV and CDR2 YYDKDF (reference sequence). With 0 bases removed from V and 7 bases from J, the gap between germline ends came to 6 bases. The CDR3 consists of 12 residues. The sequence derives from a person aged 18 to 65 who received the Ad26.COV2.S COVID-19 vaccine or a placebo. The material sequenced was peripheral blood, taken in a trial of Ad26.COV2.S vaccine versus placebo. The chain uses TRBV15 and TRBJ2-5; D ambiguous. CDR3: CATSRDRATQYF. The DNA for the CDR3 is TGTGCCACCAGCAGAGATCGGGCGACCCAGTACTTC.